The rows below give T cell receptor beta chains drawn from one sample of a study of cytomegalovirus exposure and HLA in healthy donors. Sequenced by immunoSEQ multiplex PCR; TCRdb stores in-frame clones only, minus some. Here the sample table reports approximately 150,000 clones. The sample consisted of PBMCs. These receptor sequences come from a woman aged 18-29 years in good health and CMV-seronegative. The CDR3 runs from the conserved cysteine through the conserved F or W. The order of the fields is V gene, D gene, CDR3 protein. D genes are given only for firm matches.

>TRBV5-1|TRBD1
CASSRAGQGATGELFF
>TRBV7-9|TRBD1
CASSPRTGGYTEAFF
>TRBV18|.
CASSPRSGDTEAFF
>TRBV25-1|.
CASSATGFTEAFF
>TRBV4-2|TRBD2
CASSPGASGQETQYF
>TRBV19|.
CASSMNSLGPQHF
>TRBV6-6|.
CASSYRGDTQYF
>TRBV5-1|.
CASSLGTTYEQYF
>TRBV10-2|.
CASSESNGGAFF
>TRBV11-3|.
CASSFSDSEAFF
>TRBV7-9|TRBD2
CASSPSGIGYNEQFF
>TRBV19|TRBD1
CASSGTGIQPQHF
>TRBV2|.
CASSVRTSNYGYTF
>TRBV7-8|.
CASSLGGIGFEAFF
>TRBV15|.
CATSRGGGGNQPQHF
>TRBV2|.
CASSDGRGALNTEAFF
>TRBV15|.
CATNIETSTNEKLFF
>TRBV7-6|TRBD2
CASSLASARTSELLIQIF
>TRBV30|.
CAWTLGGGWGTEAFF
>TRBV7-9|.
CASSPIGGSQPQHF
>TRBV10-3|TRBD2
CAISESRGLGRTDTQYF
>TRBV6-1|.
CASSDAGSEAFF
>TRBV6-1|TRBD1
CASSQDRANTGELFF
>TRBV6-1|.
CPPRETQYF
>TRBV7-8|.
CASRPDREDQETQYF
>TRBV2|.
CASRPTSGGTYEQYF
>TRBV7-9|TRBD1
CASSSLDRGPYTF
>TRBV5-6|TRBD1
CASSLGGTGYNQPQHF
>TRBV27|TRBD2
CASSLYTPGLAGGRGKTQYF
>TRBV9|.
CASSVSGAYSQETQYF
>TRBV9|.
CASSVQGSTDTQYF
>TRBV12-5|.
CASGFPSDEQFF
>TRBV5-4|TRBD2
CASSWRGAGFGELFF
>TRBV6-5|TRBD1
CASSRGTGGLYGYTF
>TRBV27|TRBD2
CASSFGTSGTSTGELFF
>TRBV5-1|TRBD2
CASSQGLAGAEQFF
>TRBV27|TRBD2
CASSTSEGLASLYEQFF
>TRBV4-3|TRBD2
CASSQEASGRADFGNEQFF
>TRBV18|TRBD1
CASCDRGNYAEAFF
>TRBV12-5|.
CASAKGGGLNNEQFF
>TRBV27|TRBD1
CASSPPGQGVSGYTF
>TRBV4-1|TRBD2
CASSSASGTGELFF
>TRBV5-8|TRBD2
CASSLRLAERQNYNEQFF
>TRBV4-3|.
CAGSRYLSTDTQYF
>TRBV18|.
CASSSPGTRDTIYF
>TRBV19|.
CASNKSGRISGNTIYF
>TRBV6-6|.
CASSPQIGTGELFF
>TRBV19|TRBD1
CASSHKGATGISYEQYF
>TRBV19|TRBD2
CASSMSSSGIYEQYF
>TRBV10-3|TRBD2
CAISDSSGSGETQYF
>TRBV7-9|.
CASSLGSIGANEQYF
>TRBV19|TRBD2
CASSIPSGNSYEQYF
>TRBV7-9|TRBD1
CASSSGTDKETQYF
>TRBV10-3|TRBD1
CAISGGTGGNYGYTF
>TRBV5-1|TRBD2
CASSLRAGGSYNEQFF
>TRBV28|TRBD2
CASSGLAGVTDTQYF
>TRBV7-6|TRBD2
CASSPAGFDGNYEQYF
>TRBV5-1|.
CASSLEKTQYF
>TRBV6-6|.
CASSQSPGKPQHF